The present T cell receptor beta chain was sequenced within a study of T cell responses to AZD1222 COVID-19 vaccine. Study-wide context: Pooled together were second doses at about 4 or about 12 weeks.

In this sample, this clone turned up once. Its antigen is still unknown. At the DNA level, this CDR3 is encoded by other sequences in the same sample as well. General study findings and limits: Breadth and depth of Spike-specific TCRs rose after two AZD1222 doses. With dominance at 160-218 and 743-854, vaccine-associated CD4 TCRs spanned spike. Donors in the cohort were predominantly white British and more often female, and clonal diversity was possibly underestimated.

The CDR3 consists of 12 residues. V was clipped by 3 bases and J by 3 bases, with 6 bases between them. Germline CDR1 KGHSH, CDR2 LQKENI. TCRdb keeps only in-frame clones here, not all; method: immunoSEQ multiplex PCR. The table shows about 140,000 clones, with around 91% occurring only once. This clonotype was obtained from an adult in good health. This rearrangement joins TRBV18 to TRBJ2-7; D remains unclear. Sequenced here: peripheral blood, sampled on day 0 of AZD1222 vaccination. DNA of the CDR3: TGTGCCAGCTCACCGACGAACTACGAGCAGTACTTC. This translates into CASSPTNYEQYF.